A single sample is the source of the 6 T cell receptor beta chains below, sequenced in a study of persistence of HIV-infected CD4 T cells. Cells were stimulated with overlapping HIV-1 Gag 15-mer peptides. Sorted nonresponding memory CD4+ T cells were CD40L-negative, CD69-negative, CD45RO-high. These receptors' targets are unknown. This was the immunoSEQ version 4 assay in survey mode. The table came from immunoSEQ multiplex PCR; TCRdb's copy has only in-frame clones and leaves some out. This table has over 30,000 clones, 82% appearing once. The source material was cultured CD4+ T cells from PBMCs, sampled from a patient who received antiretroviral therapy. The receptors shown here come from an adult with HIV. The donor label of this sample is uncertain.

The chain couples TRBV5-8 to TRBJ2-1, with 9 bases fitting TRBD1. CDR1 is SGHTS, CDR2 YDEGEE, per germline. Losses at the gene ends were 6 bases for V and 9 bases for J; bases not matched to a gene: 16. The CDR3 totals 16 residues. CDR3 region: CASNTQSGQGIGEQFF. CDR3 nucleotides: TGTGCCAGCAACACCCAGTCGGGACAGGGAATCGGTGAGCAGTTCTTC.

This clone was detected a few times. The genes are TRBV5-5 and TRBJ2-5, with D unresolved. Per germline, CDR1 SGHKS and CDR2 YYEKEE (reference sequence). The V and J ends lost 2 bases and 4 bases respectively, with 3 bases between them. The CDR3 runs to 11 residues. CDR3 sequence: CASSFGETQYF. The CDR3 nucleotides are TGTGCCAGCAGCTTCGGAGAGACCCAGTACTTC.

The V call is TRBV7-8, the J call TRBJ2-2; D unresolved. This CDR3 comprises 15 residues. Trimming took 1 base from V and 1 from J, leaving 7 bases between them. The germline V gene encodes CDR1 SGHVS and CDR2 FQNEAQ. In DNA, the CDR3 is TGTGCCAGCAGCTTAGGTTCCGGGAACACCGGGGAGCTGTTTTTT. This encodes CASSLGSGNTGELFF.

The chain is built from TRBV9 and TRBJ2-7, with D tentatively TRBD1 (5 bases). Germline V gene data show CDR1 as SGDLS and CDR2 as YYNGEE. The CDR3 totals 15 residues. The V gene lost 0 bases and the J gene lost 2 bases, with 12 bases spanning the gap. The CDR3 region is CASSVGGPGTYEQYF. In DNA, the CDR3 is TGTGCCAGCAGCGTAGGTGGTCCAGGGACCTACGAGCAGTACTTC.

The chain links TRBV7-6 to TRBJ1-1, with D unresolved. The germline V and J ends were trimmed by 6 bases and 0 bases, with 14 bases remaining between them. The CDR3 sequence is 15 residues long. Germline loops: CDR1 SGHVS, CDR2 FNYEAQ. The CDR3 spells CASSFTIGVNTEAFF. The CDR3 DNA reads as TGTGCCAGCAGTTTTACAATCGGCGTGAACACTGAAGCTTTCTTT.

Only a few counts were recorded for this clone. The chain joins TRBV30 to TRBJ2-1; tentative D call: TRBD1 (5 bases). This CDR3 contains 13 residues. Germline CDR1 and CDR2: GTSNPN and SVGIG (reference sequence). The V end lost 2 bases, the J end lost 4 bases, and 9 bases lay between the germline ends. CDR3 coding DNA: TGTGCCTGGAGTAACAGGCCTTACAATGAGCAGTTCTTC. This codes for CAWSNRPYNEQFF. The whole variable domain, filled in from reference TRBV30 and TRBJ2-1, reads SQTIHQWPATLVQPVGSPLSLECTVEGTSNPNLYWYRQAAGRGLQLLFYSVGIGQISSEVPQNLSASRPQDRQFILSSKKLLLSDSGFYLCAWSNRPYNEQFFGPGTRLTVL.